The clone carrying this T cell receptor (beta chain) was recorded at least ten times. The antigen is undetermined. The data are from a study of T cells after yellow fever vaccination. V dropped 3 bases and J dropped 8 bases, with 13 bases sitting between them. Per the germline V gene, CDR1 is SEHNR and CDR2 is FQNEAQ (reference sequence). The CDR3 is 14 amino acids. TCRdb recomputed calls from the 5' RACE reads with MiXCR, one row per CDR3 protein. The repertoire holds 300,000 or so distinct CDR3 sequences, with 4% as singletons. General observations from the study: Contaminants from the bulk population, in the form of abundant clonotypes, could be found in FACS-sorted repertoires. Most primary-vaccination clones recurred post-booster (around 95% CD4, about 90% CD8).

This TCR was sampled from a man aged 18 to 30 who received the YFV17D yellow fever vaccine. The rearrangement joins TRBV7-9 to TRBJ1-4, with a weak D call TRBD1 (5 bases). The material sequenced was PBMCs, taken 5 days after the yellow fever booster vaccination. DNA of the CDR3: TGTGCCAGCAGCTTCCAGGGTACAAGAGAAAAACTGTTTTTT. Translated, it gives CASSFQGTREKLFF.